This T cell receptor beta chain was sequenced for a study of tumor-infiltrating lymphocytes in primary liver carcinoma. Only one count was recorded for this clonotype. As yet, its antigen is unknown. This is likely a read error, given that the CDR3 carries no conserved phenylalanine or tryptophan at its end. DNA and RNA were both co-extracted from 20-30 mg of bulk tissue that had not been sorted. Patients diagnosed with primary liver carcinoma received treatment through surgical resection. Chronic HBV infection was present in the patients, who were treatment-naive. Constant-region priming of about 520 ng total RNA yielded TCR beta cDNA. Construction of TCR beta libraries relied on three successive nested multiplex PCR rounds employing slightly modified ARM-PCR. Primers for the first two PCR rounds were TRBV1-TRBV30 forward primers and a C-beta reverse primer (about 9 cycles per round). TCRdb called the multiplex PCR reads again in MiXCR, with one record for every CDR3 protein. This table holds about 99,000 distinct CDR3 sequences, around two thirds found once.

Study outcomes and limitations: Tumor samples exhibited a significantly greater top-250-clone fraction than blood samples (p = 0.039).

The CDR3 is made up of 15 amino acids. Trimming removed 3 bases from V and 1 base from J, with 9 bases in between. Germline V gives CDR1 MNHNS, CDR2 SASEGT. This chain uses TRBV6-1 with TRBJ2-2; no clear D gene. This sequence originates from a woman aged 60-70 years with primary liver carcinoma and hepatitis B virus infection. The specimen sequenced was liver tumor tissue from sampling region 5. Subset in this sample: tumor region T5, tumor centre. In nucleotides, the CDR3 is TGTGCCAGCAGTGATCTGACCCGGAACACCGGGGAGCTGTTTCTT. Amino acids: CASSDLTRNTGELFL.